The rows below give T cell receptor beta chains drawn from one sample of a study of long-term antiretroviral therapy in people with HIV. Profiled with immunoSEQ multiplex PCR; TCRdb holds only in-frame clones, not every one. Among approximately 30,000 clones listed, around 83% were seen once. The sample in question was unsorted PBMCs, obtained 0.8 years after starting antiretroviral therapy. The receptors shown here come from a woman aged 25 to 45 with HIV. CDR3s include the opening cysteine and the closing phenylalanine or tryptophan. The D gene is left open where the match is weak. A clone size is listed for some rows: how often the clone was seen (once, few, many), or a class if it is expanded.

CDR3 DNA	CDR3 protein	clone size	V gene	CDR3 length	J gene	D gene
TGTGCCTGGAGTGTAGGGCGAACCGGGGAGCTGTTTTTT	CAWSVGRTGELFF	once	TRBV30	13	TRBJ2-2	-
TGTGCCAGCAGTTACTCACCCGGGAGTACCTACGAGCAGTACTTC	CASSYSPGSTYEQYF	-	TRBV6-5	15	TRBJ2-7	-
TGTGCCAGTTACTTAGGGACCGGGGAGCTGTTTTTT	CASYLGTGELFF	-	TRBV7-8	12	TRBJ2-2	-
TGTGCCAGCAGCTTGCGGGCCGGAAATAATTCACCCCTCCACTTT	CASSLRAGNNSPLHF	-	TRBV5-6	15	TRBJ1-6	-
TGTGCCAGTAGTATCCGGACAGGGATCTCCATGAACACTGAAGCTTTCTTT	CASSIRTGISMNTEAFF	-	TRBV19	17	TRBJ1-1	TRBD1
TGTGCCAGCAGGGGACACTACAATGAGCAGTTCTTC	CASRGHYNEQFF	-	TRBV14	12	TRBJ2-1	-
TGTGCCTGGAGTGTTTCAGGGGCGAATCAGCCCCAGCATTTT	CAWSVSGANQPQHF	-	TRBV30	14	TRBJ1-5	-
TGCGCCAGCAGCCAAAGGACTAGCGGGGGCACAGATACGCAGTATTTT	CASSQRTSGGTDTQYF	-	TRBV4-1	16	TRBJ2-3	TRBD2
TGTGCCAGCAGTGAAACGGTCGGGGGGTACCTCGAGCAGTTCTTC	CASSETVGGYLEQFF	-	TRBV6-1	15	TRBJ2-1	TRBD2
TGTGCCAGTAGTCCTCGGTTCAGTGCCCGGGCCCAAGAGACCCAGTACTTC	CASSPRFSARAQETQYF	-	TRBV19	17	TRBJ2-5	-
TGTGCCATCAGTGAGTCCCCGGCCCTCCACGGGGAAGCTTTCTTT	CAISESPALHGEAFF	-	TRBV10-3	15	TRBJ1-1	-
TGCGCCAGCAGCGGAGGACTAGACACAGATACGCAGTATTTT	CASSGGLDTDTQYF	-	TRBV5-1	14	TRBJ2-3	TRBD2
TGCGCCAGCAGCTTTTTCTTGACAGGGAGCTCCTATAATTCACCCCTCCACTTT	CASSFFLTGSSYNSPLHF	few	TRBV5-1	18	TRBJ1-6	TRBD1
TGTGCCAGCAGCTCCGTTAACAATGAGCAGTTCTTC	CASSSVNNEQFF	-	TRBV5-6	12	TRBJ2-1	-
TGCAGCGTTTTGGACGGGGACGGTTACACAGATACGCAGTATTTT	CSVLDGDGYTDTQYF	-	TRBV29-1	15	TRBJ2-3	-
TGTGCCATCGGGCTTGGGGGGGGCGAGACCCAGTACTTC	CAIGLGGGETQYF	-	TRBV10-3	13	TRBJ2-5	-
TGTGCCAGCAGCTGGGCCAACACTGAAGCTTTCTTT	CASSWANTEAFF	-	TRBV6-1	12	TRBJ1-1	-
TGTGCCAGTAGTATCGCGACACTCTCCTACAATGAGCAGTTCTTC	CASSIATLSYNEQFF	-	TRBV19	15	TRBJ2-1	-
TGCGCCAGCAGCTTCTCCCTCCCAAGCACCGGGGAGCTGTTTTTT	CASSFSLPSTGELFF	-	TRBV5-1	15	TRBJ2-2	-
TGTGCCATCAGTAACAGGGAAAGCAATCAGCCCCAGCATTTT	CAISNRESNQPQHF	-	TRBV10-3	14	TRBJ1-5	-
TGTGCCAGCAGCTATCTAGCGGGGGATTCCTACAATGAGCAGTTCTTC	CASSYLAGDSYNEQFF	-	TRBV11-2	16	TRBJ2-1	TRBD2
TGTGCCAGCAGCCCCGGACAGGGTTGGGGGCAAGAGACCCAGTACTTC	CASSPGQGWGQETQYF	once	TRBV5-4	16	TRBJ2-5	TRBD1
TGTGCCAGTAGAAAATCCGGACCTTCGGATGGCTACACCTTC	CASRKSGPSDGYTF	-	TRBV19	14	TRBJ1-2	-
TGCGCCAGCAGCTTTACGACAGGGCTGGAAACCTTC	CASSFTTGLETF	-	TRBV5-1	12	TRBJ1-2	TRBD1
TGTGCCAGCAGTGTAACAGGGCAGGCCAGGAACACTGAAGCTTTCTTT	CASSVTGQARNTEAFF	-	TRBV27	16	TRBJ1-1	-
TGTGCCAGCAGGAGATCGGGGGGGAACACTGAAGCTTTCTTT	CASRRSGGNTEAFF	-	TRBV2	14	TRBJ1-1	-
TGTGCCACCAGCAGAGAAAGGCAGGGGGCAACTGATACGCAGTATTTT	CATSRERQGATDTQYF	-	TRBV15	16	TRBJ2-3	TRBD1
TGCGCCAGCAGCTTGGGTGCTTGGGACAGGGGGAGGCACAATGAGCAGTTCTTC	CASSLGAWDRGRHNEQFF	-	TRBV5-1	18	TRBJ2-1	TRBD1
TGCGCCAGCAGCTTGGACTTACAGGGGGGCAGTGGGGCAGATACGCAGTATTTT	CASSLDLQGGSGADTQYF	-	TRBV5-1	18	TRBJ2-3	TRBD1
TGTGCCAGCTCACCGGCGGGGGCTGGAAACACCATATATTTT	CASSPAGAGNTIYF	-	TRBV18	14	TRBJ1-3	-
TGTGCCACCAGAAGGGGGAGATCCCAAGAGACCCAGTACTTC	CATRRGRSQETQYF	-	TRBV15	14	TRBJ2-5	-
TGTGCCAGCAGCGAAAAAGGGCAGTGGAGCTCCTACAATGAGCAGTTCTTC	CASSEKGQWSSYNEQFF	-	TRBV7-3	17	TRBJ2-1	-
TGTGCCAGCAGCTTGGAGTACTCCAACACTGAAGCTTTCTTT	CASSLEYSNTEAFF	-	TRBV5-8	14	TRBJ1-1	-
TGTGCCAGCAGTGAATTCTATACGGACAGTACCAGCCACGCCTTC	CASSEFYTDSTSHAF	-	TRBV6-1	15	TRBJ1-2	-
TGTGCCTGGAGTGTAACACAGGCCTTGAATCAGCCCCAGCATTTT	CAWSVTQALNQPQHF	-	TRBV30	15	TRBJ1-5	-
TGCGCCAGCAGCCAAGCTTGGGGACAGGTCGGGGGAAAACTGTTTTTT	CASSQAWGQVGGKLFF	-	TRBV4-1	16	TRBJ1-4	TRBD1
TGCAGCGTATACCGGGACAGCGAAGCTTTCTTT	CSVYRDSEAFF	once	TRBV29-1	11	TRBJ1-1	TRBD1
TGCGCCAGCAGCTTCGATAAGGGGACAGGGACACTTAACTATGGCTACACCTTC	CASSFDKGTGTLNYGYTF	-	TRBV5-1	18	TRBJ1-2	TRBD1
TGTGCCAGCAGTGAGGGACAGGGGGCTTTGTACACTGAAGCTTTCTTT	CASSEGQGALYTEAFF	once	TRBV6-1	16	TRBJ1-1	TRBD1
TGTGCCATCAGTGAAATGGGCAGCCGAGAGACCCAGTACTTC	CAISEMGSRETQYF	-	TRBV10-3	14	TRBJ2-5	-
TGTGCCAGCAGCTCCCTAAACTCGGTTGTTTCAGCTTTCTTT	CASSSLNSVVSAFF	-	TRBV11-2	14	TRBJ1-1	-
TGTGCCAGCAGCTTGGTTTACACCGGGGAGCTGTTTTTT	CASSLVYTGELFF	-	TRBV5-8	13	TRBJ2-2	-
TGTGCCAGCAGTTCCAGGGGGCTCCGGTCAGATACGCAGTATTTT	CASSSRGLRSDTQYF	-	TRBV27	15	TRBJ2-3	TRBD1
TGTGCCAGCAGCGCAAAAACAGGGCTCAATCAGCCCCAGCATTTT	CASSAKTGLNQPQHF	-	TRBV2	15	TRBJ1-5	-
TGCGCCAGCAGCCAAGATTTAATAGGACTCGGGAACACTGAAGCTTTCTTT	CASSQDLIGLGNTEAFF	-	TRBV4-1	17	TRBJ1-1	-
TGCGCCAGCAGCCTCGACCTGTCGGGACGGAGCAGCACAGATACGCAGTATTTT	CASSLDLSGRSSTDTQYF	-	TRBV4-1	18	TRBJ2-3	-
TGTGCCACCAGCAGAGATGACCGCTTTGAGGGCTACACCTTC	CATSRDDRFEGYTF	-	TRBV15	14	TRBJ1-2	-
TGTGCCAGCAGCGCCAGGGGGCCGGGCACTGAAGCTTTCTTT	CASSARGPGTEAFF	-	TRBV7-3	14	TRBJ1-1	TRBD1
TGTGCCAGCAGCCGGGCACTAAACTATGGCTACACCTTC	CASSRALNYGYTF	-	TRBV7-6	13	TRBJ1-2	-
TGTGCCAGCATTCCTACATCGGGCTCCCGGGGGAGTGGCTACACCTTC	CASIPTSGSRGSGYTF	-	TRBV2	16	TRBJ1-2	-
TGTGCCTGGAGAGACCGGGACAGGGTAAATTCACCCCTCCACTTT	CAWRDRDRVNSPLHF	-	TRBV30	15	TRBJ1-6	TRBD1
TGTGCCAGCAGCTTGTCGGCAGGGTTTGGGGAAGGTGGCTACACCTTC	CASSLSAGFGEGGYTF	once	TRBV5-6	16	TRBJ1-2	-
TGTGCCAGCAGCCAAGATCGGGGACAGGGCAATCAGCCCCAGCATTTT	CASSQDRGQGNQPQHF	-	TRBV4-2	16	TRBJ1-5	TRBD1
TGTGCCAGCAGCTCGCCGGACAGGGGGCCGGGGGAGACCCAGTACTTC	CASSSPDRGPGETQYF	-	TRBV7-9	16	TRBJ2-5	TRBD1
TGTGCCAGTAGTCGGGTAATGAACACTGAAGCTTTCTTT	CASSRVMNTEAFF	few	TRBV19	13	TRBJ1-1	-